This T cell receptor beta chain emerged from a study of blood T cell repertoires in COVID-19. Study summary: Material from acute and convalescent COVID-19 was sourced from the United States, Italy and Spain. T cells, B-cell-depleted T cells, or PBMCs supplied cDNA or gDNA.

Sequencing was performed with immunoSEQ multiplex PCR; in TCRdb, only in-frame clones are kept and a portion is missing. The sample carries over 40,000 clones, nearly 85% recorded once. CDR1 LNHNV and CDR2 YYDKDF come from the germline V gene (reference sequence). This CDR3 comprises 15 residues. V was pared by 0 bases and J by 3 bases, with 12 bases between. Input material: peripheral blood. The chain combines TRBV15 with TRBJ2-7, with D tentatively TRBD1 (5 bases). The receptor comes from a middle-aged man with acute or convalescent COVID-19. The CDR3 loop reads CATSRDGAVSYEQYF. DNA of the CDR3: TGTGCCACCAGCAGAGATGGGGCAGTTAGCTACGAGCAGTACTTC.